This TCR beta chain came from a study of vaccination effects on CD4 cells after COVID-19. Using immunoSEQ multiplex PCR, the repertoire was profiled, and TCRdb retains in-frame clones only, with some absent. The table lists almost 40,000 clones, roughly 82% of them singletons. Culturing for roughly 9 days preceded CD4+ T cell isolation. Days 3 and 7 were when half the medium was replaced with IL-2 medium. Germline CDR1 reads SGHDT; CDR2 reads YYEEEE. V dropped 5 bases and J dropped 2; count of bases not matched to a gene: 4. This CDR3 comprises 13 residues. This clone appeared a few times. The antigen is undetermined.

The chain recombines TRBV5-6 with TRBJ2-7; 7 bases are a match to TRBD1. This receptor was identified in a human donor who received a COVID-19 vaccine. Sequenced material: CD4+ T cells from PBMCs cultured without peptide, taken before COVID-19 vaccination. In DNA form, the CDR3 reads TGTGCCAGCAGAGGCAGGGGGACCTACGAGCAGTACGTC. It specifies CASRGRGTYEQYV.